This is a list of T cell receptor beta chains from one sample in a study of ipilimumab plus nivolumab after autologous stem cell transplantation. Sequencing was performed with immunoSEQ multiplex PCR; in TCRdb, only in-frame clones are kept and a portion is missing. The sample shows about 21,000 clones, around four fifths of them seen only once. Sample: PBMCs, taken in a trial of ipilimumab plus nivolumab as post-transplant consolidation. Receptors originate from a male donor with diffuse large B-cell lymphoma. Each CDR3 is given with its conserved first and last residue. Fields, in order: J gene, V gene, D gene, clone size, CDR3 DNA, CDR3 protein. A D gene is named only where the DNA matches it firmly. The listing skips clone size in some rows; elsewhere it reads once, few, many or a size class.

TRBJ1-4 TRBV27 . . TGTGCCAGCAGTCCTATACCCCCCGGGACGGGGGGGGAAAAACTGTTTTTT CASSPIPPGTGGEKLFF
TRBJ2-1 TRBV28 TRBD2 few TGTGCCAGCAGCGCGGGTGAGAGCGGGGGTCGCCTTGCGTTCTTC CASSAGESGGRLAFF
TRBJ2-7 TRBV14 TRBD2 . TGTGCCAGCAGCCATTCTAGCGGGGAATTCTACGAGCAGTACTTC CASSHSSGEFYEQYF
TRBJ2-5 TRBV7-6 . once TGTGCCAGCAGCTTCCAGGAGACCCAGTACTTC CASSFQETQYF
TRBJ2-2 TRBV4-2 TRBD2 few TGTGCCAGCAGCCAAGGGACTAGCGGGGGGGCCAACACCGGGGAGCTGTTTTTT CASSQGTSGGANTGELFF
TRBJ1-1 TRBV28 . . TGTGCCAGCAGTTTATTTTTCCACGAAGCTTTCTTT CASSLFFHEAFF
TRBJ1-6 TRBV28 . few TGTGCCAGCAGTTCTACTTACACAGCCCTCCACTTT CASSSTYTALHF
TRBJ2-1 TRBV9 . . TGTGCCAGCAGCGTATCAGGCTCCTACAATGAGCAGTTCTTC CASSVSGSYNEQFF
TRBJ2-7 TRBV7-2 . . TGTGCCAGCAGCTACGAACACTACGAGCAGTACTTC CASSYEHYEQYF
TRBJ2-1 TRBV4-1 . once TGCGCCAGCAGCCCAGGGGGGGGCCTCGAGCAGTTCTTC CASSPGGGLEQFF
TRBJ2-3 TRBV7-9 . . TGTGCCAGCAGCTTAGTGGGGTTGCCTTTTTCAGATACGCAGTATTTT CASSLVGLPFSDTQYF
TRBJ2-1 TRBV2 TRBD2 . TGTGCCAGCAGTGAAGATCGACTAGCGGGCTCCTACAATGAGCAGTTCTTC CASSEDRLAGSYNEQFF
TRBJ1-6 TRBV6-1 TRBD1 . TGTGCCAGCATACGGCAGGGGGCGCGGGATTCACCCCTCCACTTT CASIRQGARDSPLHF
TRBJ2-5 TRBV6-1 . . TGTGCCAGCAGCGCGCTTGGAGACCAAGAGATCCAGTACTTC CASSALGDQEIQYF
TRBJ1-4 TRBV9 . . TGTGCCAGCAGCGTAGCGGCAGGGGAGGGTGAAAAACTGTTTTTT CASSVAAGEGEKLFF
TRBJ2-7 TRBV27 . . TGTGCCAGCAGTTTATACGCGGGGATCCCCTACGAGCAGTACTTC CASSLYAGIPYEQYF
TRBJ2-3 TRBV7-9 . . TGTGCCAGCAGAAAGAAGGACCCCACAGATACGCAGTATTTT CASRKKDPTDTQYF
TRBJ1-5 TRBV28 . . TGTGCCAGCATCCTGAGGGCAGGGAAAGGTTCTGGTCAGCCCCAGCATTTT CASILRAGKGSGQPQHF
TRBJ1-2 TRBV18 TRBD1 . TGTGCCAGCTCACCACAACAGGGGGATTCCTCAGGGGGCTACACCTTC CASSPQQGDSSGGYTF
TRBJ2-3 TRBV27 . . TGTGCCAGCAGTTTATCTGACCCACTAGATACGCAGTATTTT CASSLSDPLDTQYF
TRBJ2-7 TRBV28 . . TGTGCCAGCAGGCCTCCAAGTACCTACGAGCAGTACTTC CASRPPSTYEQYF
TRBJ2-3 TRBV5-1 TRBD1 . TGCGCCAGCAGCAAAGGGACAGGGACAATCAGCACAGATACGCAGTATTTT CASSKGTGTISTDTQYF
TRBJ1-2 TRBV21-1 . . TGTGCCAGCAGCAAAAGAAGGGAGCGATCCTTCTATAACTATGGCTACACCTTC CASSKRRERSFYNYGYTF
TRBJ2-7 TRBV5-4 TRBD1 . TGTGCCAGCAGCTTAACAGGGGGCTACGAGCAGTACTTC CASSLTGGYEQYF
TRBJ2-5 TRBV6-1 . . TGTGCCAGCAGTCGAAGAGAGACCCAGTACTTC CASSRRETQYF
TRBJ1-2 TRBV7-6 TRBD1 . TGTGCCAGCAGCAAAAACAGGGGGGGCTACACCTTC CASSKNRGGYTF
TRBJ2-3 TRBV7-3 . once TGTGCCAGCAGCTTACTCGGGACAGATACGCAGTATTTT CASSLLGTDTQYF